This TCR beta chain was identified during a study of blood T cell repertoires in COVID-19. Study in general: The United States, Italy and Spain provided the acute and convalescent COVID-19 samples. The analysed material was cDNA or gDNA that came from T cells, B-cell-depleted T cells, or PBMCs.

V was shortened by 2 bases and J by 3 bases, with 17 bases between the two germline ends. The CDR3 loop spans 16 amino acids. Germline loops: CDR1 SGDLS, CDR2 YYNGEE. Per the study methods: By means of reference gene primer amplification, nucleated cell counts were estimated. Some clones are missing from TCRdb's copy, which holds only in-frame ones; the method was immunoSEQ multiplex PCR. D and trimming come from the DNA, and the V and J calls and clone size come from that table. The data show about 220,000 clones, approximately 81% seen once. Sequencing was done on a sample of peripheral blood. The chain has TRBV9 and TRBJ1-1; D possibly corresponds to TRBD1 (6 bases). The sequence was obtained from a woman of 80 years or more with acute or convalescent COVID-19. The CDR3 DNA reads as TGTGCCAGCAGCGTTTCTTCAGGGGTGGCGGACACTGAAGCTTTCTTT. This codes for CASSVSSGVADTEAFF.